The clone carrying this T cell receptor (beta chain) was detected many times. Its specificity is unknown. The CDR3 runs to 11 residues. Germline-derived CDR1 and CDR2 are MDHEN and SYDVKM. V lost 5 bases to trimming and J lost 5 bases, with 6 bases between them. RNA transcripts provided the source from which TCR beta CDR3 regions were amplified. TCR CDR3 underwent first-round RT-PCR with the HTBI primer set. Using its own MiXCR run on the multiplex PCR reads, TCRdb lists one record per CDR3 protein. Among 450,000 to 600,000 distinct CDR3 sequences listed, roughly 15% were seen once. The data were obtained in a study of T cells in Graves' hyperthyroidism and ophthalmopathy. Whole-study findings and limits: Most clonotypes expanded in thyroid above 0.001 were likewise present in blood.

The chain couples TRBV28 to TRBJ2-5; unclear D gene. Sequences were obtained from blood. The receptor's source is a woman between 35 and 50 years old with Graves' hyperthyroidism. The CDR3 DNA reads TGTGCCAGCAGTGATCGGGAGACCCAGTACTTC. Translated, it gives CASSDRETQYF.